These 26 T cell receptor beta chains originate from one sample sequenced in a study of cytomegalovirus exposure and HLA in healthy donors. Primers for the PCR totalled 60 Vbeta and 13 Jbeta. The data were produced by immunoSEQ multiplex PCR, yet TCRdb's version contains in-frame clones alone and is incomplete. Of under 130,000 clones detected, around two thirds appear once; the ten largest clones hold 3.5% to 4%. The sample taken for sequencing was PBMCs. The receptors were sampled from a young man in good health and CMV-seropositive.

This clone was seen a handful of times. The chain links TRBV5-1 to TRBJ1-2; TRBD1 matches at 8 bases. CDR1 and CDR2 from the germline V gene are SGHRS and YFSETQ. There are 15 residues in the CDR3. V lost 3 bases, J lost 8 bases, and 12 bases stayed unmatched. This CDR3 is CASSSGQGRSTGYTF. The CDR3 nucleotides are TGCGCCAGCAGCTCCGGACAGGGTAGAAGTACGGGCTACACCTTC. The variable domain in full, completed from reference TRBV5-1 and TRBJ1-2, reads KAGVTQTPRYLIKTRGQQVTLSCSPISGHRSVSWYQQTPGQGLQFLFEYFSETQRNKGNFPGRFSGRQFSNSRSEMNVSTLELGDSALYLCASSSGQGRSTGYTFGSGTRLTVV.

This chain uses TRBV2 with TRBJ1-1, with a weak D call TRBD1 (5 bases). The CDR3 extends over 12 amino acids. V lost 7 bases, J lost 10 bases, and 16 bases lay in between. The germline V gene encodes CDR1 SNHLY and CDR2 FYNNEI. The CDR3 DNA reads TGTGCCAGCATAATTGGGCAGGGTGGAGCTTTCTTT. This codes for CASIIGQGGAFF.

The V call is TRBV19, the J call TRBJ1-6; 8 bases are a match to TRBD1. The CDR3 covers 15 residues. Germline V gene data show CDR1 as LNHDA and CDR2 as SQIVND (reference sequence). J was trimmed by 7 bases and V by 7 bases; bases with no gene match: 9. The CDR3 DNA sequence: TGTGCCAGTAAGGACAGGGTAGTCAGCAATTCACCCCTCCACTTT. This encodes CASKDRVVSNSPLHF.

V is TRBV5-1 and J is TRBJ2-7; 12 nucleotides line up with TRBD1. The CDR3 loop spans 15 amino acids. The germline CDR1 and CDR2 sequences are SGHRS and YFSETQ. V shed 0 bases and J 7 bases; nucleotides not matched to a gene: 5. Here the CDR3 DNA reads TGCGCCAGCAGCTTGGGGGGACAGGGGGCGCGGGAGCAGTACTTC. The encoded protein is CASSLGGQGAREQYF.

This clone was picked up a small number of times. The J gene is TRBJ2-7, the V gene TRBV5-1; 9 positions match TRBD1. Germline CDR1 and CDR2: SGHRS and YFSETQ. The CDR3 length is 14 residues. V lost 4 bases to trimming and J lost 2 bases; unmatched junction nucleotides: 4. The CDR3, as DNA: TGCGCCAGCAGCGGGGGACAGGGACCCTACGAGCAGTACTTC. It specifies CASSGGQGPYEQYF.

The DNA of the CDR3 is TGCGCCAGCAGTGAGCAGCTATGGAGTCAAGAGACCCAGTACTTC. This codes for CASSEQLWSQETQYF. The gene calls are TRBV10-2 and TRBJ2-5, with D unclear. Germline CDR1 is WSHSY and CDR2 is SAAADI. Trimming took 2 bases from V and 2 from J, leaving 12 bases between them. There are 15 residues in the CDR3.

This clone was seen just once. The chain links TRBV19 to TRBJ2-2, with D hard to call. Germline assignment: CDR1 LNHDA and CDR2 SQIVND (reference sequence). This CDR3 comprises 13 residues. V was pared by 7 bases and J by 3 bases, with 9 bases between. CDR3 nucleotides: TGTGCCAGTACTCAGGCTTACACCGGGGAGCTGTTTTTT. It specifies CASTQAYTGELFF.

The chain employs TRBV5-8 and TRBJ2-7; 7 bases fit TRBD1. The CDR3 has 11 amino acids. J gave up 11 bases and V 4 bases, and 6 bases lay outside the gene matches. Germline CDR1 SGHTS, CDR2 YDEGEE. The CDR3 is CASSRATGEYF. In DNA, the CDR3 is TGTGCCAGCAGCCGGGCTACAGGGGAGTACTTC.

This clone appeared a few times. The chain is built from TRBV4-1 and TRBJ1-1, with a tentative D call TRBD1 (5 bases). Germline CDR1 is MGHRA and CDR2 is YSYEKL. Deletions cut 3 bases from V and 7 bases from J, with 15 bases between. This CDR3 has 14 residues. CDR3 sequence (DNA): TGCGCCAGCAGCCACGCTCCGGGGGGAAATGAAGCTTTCTTT. Protein sequence: CASSHAPGGNEAFF.

The chain employs TRBV6-1 and TRBJ2-6; 7 positions match TRBD1. The CDR3 contains 14 residues. Germline V gene sequence: CDR1 MNHNS, CDR2 SASEGT. V shed 8 bases, J shed 0 bases, and the junction held 1 base outside the gene matches. CDR3 protein: CASRDSSGANVLTF. The DNA of the CDR3 is TGTGCCAGCCGGGACAGCTCTGGGGCCAACGTCCTGACTTTC.

The chain carries TRBV5-1 and TRBJ2-1, with D hard to call. Germline assignment: CDR1 SGHRS and CDR2 YFSETQ. The germline V and J ends were trimmed by 3 bases and 10 bases, with 17 bases remaining between them. The CDR3 runs to 14 residues. The CDR3 here is CASSSAPGVREQFF. For the CDR3, the DNA is TGCGCCAGCAGCTCTGCCCCCGGAGTTCGGGAGCAGTTCTTC.

V is TRBV15 and J is TRBJ1-2; 9 positions agree with TRBD1. CDR1 and CDR2 (germline): LNHNV, YYDKDF (reference sequence). This CDR3 has 15 amino acids. V trimming: 5 bases; J trimming: 0 bases; junction bases outside the gene matches: 4. CDR3 nucleotides: TGTGCCACCAGCTTACGACAGGGGGCTAACTATGGCTACACCTTC. This gives the protein CATSLRQGANYGYTF.

The chain uses TRBV18 and TRBJ2-5; TRBD1 matches 7 bases. Trimming cost V 1 base and J 1 base; bases outside gene matches: 3. Per the germline V gene, CDR1 is KGHSH and CDR2 is LQKENI. This CDR3 spans 15 amino acids. CDR3 nucleotide sequence: TGTGCCAGCTCACCACTCGAGGGGGCCCAAGAGACCCAGTACTTC. Translation gives CASSPLEGAQETQYF.

The rearrangement links TRBV7-2 to TRBJ2-3; TRBD2 is a possible D gene (7 bases). The CDR3 extends over 14 amino acids. Germline V lookup: CDR1 SGHTA, CDR2 FQGNSA. V shed 5 bases and J shed 4 bases, with 13 bases lying between them. The DNA for the CDR3 is TGTGCCAGCAGCCGAATAGGGGGGGCAGATACGCAGTATTTT. Protein: CASSRIGGADTQYF.

This clone showed up just once. The V call is TRBV19, the J call TRBJ1-5, with 9 bases identical to TRBD1. This CDR3 has 13 amino acids. Germline assignment: CDR1 LNHDA and CDR2 SQIVND (reference sequence). V shed 6 bases, J shed 7 bases, and the junction held 4 bases outside the gene matches. For the CDR3, the DNA is TGTGCCAGTAGGGGACAGGGCGAACAGCCCCAGCATTTT. Translation gives CASRGQGEQPQHF.

V usage is TRBV5-1 and J usage is TRBJ2-3; unclear D gene. Trimming shortened V by 7 bases and J by 0 bases, and 15 bases separated the two germline ends. The CDR3 spans 15 residues. Germline CDR1 is SGHRS and CDR2 is YFSETQ. CDR3 sequence (DNA): TGCGCCAGCGGCACTACCTCCACTAGCACAGATACGCAGTATTTT. Translated, it gives CASGTTSTSTDTQYF.

CDR3 residues: CACKQTGTNSPLHF. CDR3 nucleotide sequence: TGTGCCTGTAAACAGACAGGAACTAATTCACCCCTCCACTTT. The chain links TRBV30 to TRBJ1-6; D might be TRBD1 (6 bases). Germline-derived CDR1 and CDR2 are GTSNPN and SVGIG (reference sequence). CDR3 length: 14 amino acids. Trimming removed 6 bases from V and 6 bases from J, with 15 bases in between.

J is TRBJ2-7 and V is TRBV18; D perhaps matches TRBD1 (5 bases). The CDR3 contains 13 residues. V was cut by 6 bases and J by 6 bases, with 15 bases left in between. CDR1 is KGHSH, CDR2 LQKENI, per germline. The CDR3 protein is CASSRASAFEQYF. CDR3 in DNA: TGTGCCAGCTCCAGGGCGAGTGCATTCGAGCAGTACTTC.

V and J are TRBV7-6 and TRBJ1-4; 9 nucleotides align to TRBD1. V lost 4 bases and J lost 6; bases outside the gene matches: 3. The CDR3 length is 14 residues. CDR1 SGHVS and CDR2 FNYEAQ come from the germline V gene. CDR3 DNA sequence: TGTGCCAGCAGCTCGACAGGGGGAGATGAAAAACTGTTTTTT. Translation gives CASSSTGGDEKLFF.

The chain carries TRBV4-2 and TRBJ2-1; TRBD2 aligns across 12 bases. The CDR3 length is 15 residues. Trimming cost V 0 bases and J 9 bases; bases outside gene matches: 3. Germline assignment: CDR1 LGHNA and CDR2 YNFKEQ. The CDR3 DNA reads TGTGCCAGCAGCCAAGAAGGGACTAGCGGGTTTGAGCAGTTCTTC. Residues: CASSQEGTSGFEQFF.

The V and J genes are TRBV7-3 and TRBJ2-1; D might be TRBD2 (6 bases). CDR3 length: 14 residues. Trimming shortened V by 5 bases and J by 3 bases, and 11 bases separated the two germline ends. Germline V CDR1 and CDR2: SGHTA, FQGTGA. The CDR3 DNA reads as TGTGCCAGCAGCCCGGGGACTTTCTACAATGAGCAGTTCTTC. Translation gives CASSPGTFYNEQFF.

V usage is TRBV6-5 and J usage is TRBJ2-5; 10 positions agree with TRBD1. CDR1 and CDR2 from the germline V gene are MNHEY and SVGAGI. CDR3 size: 15 residues. V lost 2 bases to trimming and J lost 14 bases; unmatched junction nucleotides: 14. CDR3 loop: CASSYKGQGIGEQYF. Here the CDR3 DNA reads TGTGCCAGCAGTTACAAGGGACAGGGGATTGGCGAGCAATACTTC.

This chain connects TRBV7-3 to TRBJ1-1, with 8 bases matching TRBD1. This CDR3 is built from 13 residues. The trim removed 5 bases at V and 4 bases at J, leaving 3 bases unmatched. Per the germline V gene, CDR1 is SGHTA and CDR2 is FQGTGA. In DNA, the CDR3 is TGTGCCAGCAGCGACAGGGGTGGCACTGAAGCTTTCTTT. It is translated as CASSDRGGTEAFF.

The V call is TRBV7-9, the J call TRBJ1-4, with D unclear. Germline CDR1 SEHNR, CDR2 FQNEAQ (reference sequence). V lost 5 bases to trimming and J lost 8 bases, with 15 bases between them. The CDR3 runs to 14 residues. The CDR3 sequence: CASSVSMEGEKLFF. Here the CDR3 DNA reads TGTGCCAGCAGCGTTAGCATGGAGGGAGAAAAACTGTTTTTT.

The chain combines TRBV5-1 with TRBJ2-1, with 8 bases matching TRBD1. This CDR3 spans 15 amino acids. Losses at the gene ends were 1 base for V and 0 bases for J; bases not matched to a gene: 0. CDR1 is SGHRS, CDR2 YFSETQ, per germline. The CDR3 region is CASSLTGGSYNEQFF. The CDR3 nucleotides read TGCGCCAGCAGCTTGACAGGGGGCTCCTACAATGAGCAGTTCTTC.

The V gene is TRBV5-1, the J gene TRBJ2-4; 12 nucleotides agree with TRBD2. The J segment lost 1 base and the V segment lost 0 bases, leaving 5 bases of the junction unmatched. This CDR3 spans 18 amino acids. The V gene's germline CDR1 is SGHRS and CDR2 YFSETQ. In DNA, the CDR3 is TGCGCCAGCAGCTTGGGCCTAGCGGGGGGGTTTGCCAAAAACATTCAGTACTTC. Protein: CASSLGLAGGFAKNIQYF.